These 18 T cell receptor beta chains came from one sample sequenced in a study of shared clonotypes between healthy human individuals. Generated by immunoSEQ multiplex PCR, the TCRdb table keeps only in-frame clones and is missing some. The sample has around 330,000 clones, roughly 70% seen once; the top ten hold about a tenth. The sample was memory CD4+ T cells sorted from blood. Subset: CD45RA-negative fraction. The source of these receptors is a man in his thirties or forties in good health.

The chain couples TRBV6-1 to TRBJ2-7; unclear D gene. The CDR3 has 14 residues. V was shortened by 1 base and J by 3 bases, with 10 bases between the two germline ends. CDR1 MNHNS and CDR2 SASEGT come from the germline V gene. The chain's CDR3 is CASSEGMGFYEQYF. The CDR3 DNA reads as TGTGCCAGCAGTGAAGGAATGGGGTTCTACGAGCAGTACTTC.

This clone was counted a few times. The chain links TRBV9 to TRBJ1-1, with D hard to call. The CDR3 has 14 amino acids. V was pared by 0 bases and J by 1 base, with 7 bases between. Germline lookup yields CDR1 SGDLS and CDR2 YYNGEE. Written as DNA, the CDR3 is TGTGCCAGCAGCGTAGTCGTGGGGAACACTGAAGCTTTCTTT. Translating it yields CASSVVVGNTEAFF.

The V gene is TRBV15, the J gene TRBJ2-1; a possible D gene is TRBD1 (5 bases). The CDR3 length is 15 residues. In germline, CDR1 is LNHNV, CDR2 YYDKDF (reference sequence). V lost 0 bases, J lost 5 bases, and 11 bases lay in between. The CDR3 DNA reads TGTGCCACCAGCAGAGACCCAGTGGACAACAATGAGCAGTTCTTC. Amino acids: CATSRDPVDNNEQFF.

This clone was recorded a few times. CDR3 sequence: CASSVYPQETQYF. CDR3 DNA sequence: TGTGCCAGCAGTGTCTATCCCCAAGAGACCCAGTACTTC. The gene calls are TRBV6-1 and TRBJ2-5; D is uncertain. CDR3 length: 13 amino acids. V dropped 4 bases and J dropped 1 base, with 7 bases sitting between them. In germline, CDR1 is MNHNS, CDR2 SASEGT.

V usage is TRBV27 and J usage is TRBJ2-3, with D possibly called TRBD1 or TRBD2 (5 bases each). Germline V gene sequence: CDR1 MNHEY, CDR2 SMNVEV (reference sequence). Trimming cost V 6 bases and J 0 bases, with 22 bases left between them. CDR3 size: 18 residues. The CDR3 DNA reads as TGTGCCAGCAGCCCCTATCCTACCGGGGCTCCAAGCACAGATACGCAGTATTTT. Encoded protein: CASSPYPTGAPSTDTQYF.

The V call is TRBV2, the J call TRBJ1-3, with D tentatively TRBD1 (6 bases). Per the germline V gene, CDR1 is SNHLY and CDR2 is FYNNEI. V was clipped by 5 bases and J by 2 bases, with 16 bases between them. This CDR3 has 16 residues. CDR3 loop: CASSFTSAGAGNTIYF. Here the CDR3 DNA reads TGTGCCAGCAGTTTCACCTCTGCAGGGGCTGGAAACACCATATATTTT.

The CDR3 protein is CASSFKGMGLYGYTF. CDR3 in DNA: TGTGCCAGCAGCTTCAAGGGGATGGGGCTCTATGGCTACACCTTC. V usage is TRBV5-6 and J usage is TRBJ1-2; possible D gene TRBD1, 5 bases. The CDR3 extends over 15 amino acids. Looked up from germline, CDR1 is SGHDT and CDR2 is YYEEEE. With 2 bases removed from V and 4 bases from J, the gap between germline ends came to 15 bases.

CDR3 amino acids: CAIREQMGVTGELFF. The CDR3 bases are TGTGCCATCAGGGAACAGATGGGAGTCACCGGGGAGCTGTTTTTT. The chain joins TRBV10-3 to TRBJ2-2; possible D gene TRBD2, 5 bases. Germline CDR1 is ENHRY and CDR2 is SYGVKD. The CDR3 contains 15 residues. V was clipped by 6 bases and J by 4 bases, with 15 bases between them.

The CDR3 DNA is TGTGCCAGCAGGGGCCTGGGAGGGAACACTGAAGCTTTCTTT. Translated: CASRGLGGNTEAFF. The genes are TRBV4-2 and TRBJ1-1; unclear D gene. The CDR3 contains 14 residues. V gave up 6 bases and J gave up 1 base, with 12 bases separating them. Looked up from germline, CDR1 is LGHNA and CDR2 is YNFKEQ.

The chain joins TRBV27 to TRBJ2-1; D perhaps matches TRBD1 (6 bases). CDR1 MNHEY and CDR2 SMNVEV come from the germline V gene (reference sequence). Trimming stripped 2 bases from V and 9 bases from J, with 14 bases between. The CDR3 is made up of 14 amino acids. The CDR3 loop reads CASSLKPGQAEQFF. CDR3 coding DNA: TGTGCCAGCAGTTTAAAGCCGGGACAAGCTGAGCAGTTCTTC.

This clone was picked up a small number of times. V usage is TRBV10-3 and J usage is TRBJ1-1, with a tentative D call TRBD1 (5 bases). Germline V gene lookup returns CDR1 ENHRY and CDR2 SYGVKD. CDR3 length equals 14 residues. The V gene lost 4 bases and the J gene lost 0 bases, with 9 bases spanning the gap. DNA of the CDR3: TGTGCCATCAGTGTGGAGGGGTTGAACACTGAAGCTTTCTTT. Amino acid sequence: CAISVEGLNTEAFF.

This chain uses TRBV7-8 with TRBJ2-4; 12 bases match TRBD2. V dropped 5 bases and J dropped 2; count of bases not matched to a gene: 7. Germline CDR1 SGHVS, CDR2 FQNEAQ. This CDR3 is 17 amino acids long. Written as DNA, the CDR3 is TGTGCCAGCAGCAGACTAGCGGGAGCGGGAACCAAAAACATTCAGTACTTC. Its protein is CASSRLAGAGTKNIQYF.

The chain couples TRBV9 to TRBJ2-7; D is possibly TRBD2 (6 bases). CDR1 and CDR2 (germline): SGDLS, YYNGEE. Trimming removed 4 bases at V and 0 bases at J, with 14 bases between. There are 15 residues in the CDR3. This chain's CDR3 is CASSRGSGYSYEQYF. CDR3 DNA sequence: TGTGCCAGCAGCAGGGGTAGCGGCTACTCCTACGAGCAGTACTTC. Complete variable domain (other parts from reference TRBV9 and TRBJ2-7): DSGVTQTPKHLITATGQRVTLRCSPRSGDLSVYWYQQSLDQGLQFLIQYYNGEERAKGNILERFSAQQFPDLHSELNLSSLELGDSALYFCASSRGSGYSYEQYFGPGTRLTVT.

The genes are TRBV11-2 and TRBJ1-2; D gene ambiguous. This CDR3 has 15 residues. Germline CDR1 and CDR2: SGHAT and FQNNGV. V was shortened by 2 bases and J by 4 bases, with 14 bases between the two germline ends. This CDR3 reads CASSLRPTEGYGYTF. The DNA for the CDR3 is TGTGCCAGCAGCTTAAGGCCAACGGAGGGCTATGGCTACACCTTC.

Concerning this clone itself: Within the sample, other DNA sequences also encode this same CDR3. The CDR3 nucleotides read TGCGCCAGCAGCTCAGGGACATTGCAAGAGACCCAGTACTTC. Its protein is CASSSGTLQETQYF. The gene calls are TRBV5-1 and TRBJ2-5; D may be TRBD1 (6 bases). This CDR3 is built from 14 residues. CDR1 and CDR2 from the germline V gene are SGHRS and YFSETQ. Trimming removed 3 bases from V and 2 bases from J, with 11 bases in between.

The chain carries TRBV14 and TRBJ2-1, with 8 bases that match TRBD2. Germline CDR1 is SGHDN and CDR2 is FVKESK. With 2 bases clipped from V and 3 bases from J, the junction kept 9 bases outside the gene matches. This CDR3 region has 17 residues. This CDR3 reads CASSQWVAGWGYNEQFF. CDR3 nucleotides: TGTGCCAGCAGCCAATGGGTAGCGGGATGGGGCTACAATGAGCAGTTCTTC.

In this sample, this clone turned up a few times. The V and J genes are TRBV14 and TRBJ2-1; the D is unclear. CDR3 length: 14 residues. Germline values: CDR1 SGHDN, CDR2 FVKESK. V shed 3 bases and J shed 4 bases, with 10 bases lying between them. The CDR3 reads CASSHPLQYNEQFF. The CDR3 region has the DNA TGTGCCAGCAGCCATCCCCTACAGTACAATGAGCAGTTCTTC. Full variable domain (rest looked up from reference TRBV14 and TRBJ2-1): EAGVTQFPSHSVIEKGQTVTLRCDPISGHDNLYWYRRVMGKEIKFLLHFVKESKQDESGMPNNRFLAERTGGTYSTLKVQPAELEDSGVYFCASSHPLQYNEQFFGPGTRLTVL.

This chain uses TRBV28 with TRBJ2-7, with TRBD1 identical over 7 bases. CDR1 and CDR2 from the germline V gene are MDHEN and SYDVKM. The CDR3 is 15 amino acids. Trimming at V came to 7 bases and at J to 5 bases, leaving 14 bases not matched to a gene. The CDR3 nucleotides are TGTGCCAGCAACGAAAGACAGGGCTACCTAAACGAGCAGTACTTC. This encodes CASNERQGYLNEQYF. Combining the CDR3 with reference TRBV28 and TRBJ2-7 gives the whole variable domain DVKVTQSSRYLVKRTGEKVFLECVQDMDHENMFWYRQDPGLGLRLIYFSYDVKMKEKGDIPEGYSVSREKKERFSLILESASTNQTSMYLCASNERQGYLNEQYFGPGTRLTVT.